The next 5 T cell receptor beta chains were all read from a single sample in a study of sequential checkpoint blockade in melanoma. Indicated treatment: randomized to nivolumab then ipilimumab (arm A) or the reverse (arm B). Sequenced by immunoSEQ multiplex PCR; TCRdb stores in-frame clones only, minus some. The sample carries under 45,000 clones, 80% to 90% recorded once. The sample in question was CD8+ T cells sorted from blood (inferred from file names), obtained from a patient given nivolumab and ipilimumab in sequence. Receptors originate from a human donor with melanoma.

This clone was recorded a few times. The DNA for the CDR3 is TGTGCCAGCAGCCCGGCGGGATCTGGGGCCAACGTCCTGACTTTC. Protein: CASSPAGSGANVLTF. This chain uses TRBV7-9 with TRBJ2-6; the D gene is possibly TRBD2 (6 bases). CDR1 and CDR2 from the germline V gene are SEHNR and FQNEAQ (reference sequence). The CDR3 spans 15 residues. V was trimmed by 5 bases and J by 1 base, leaving 9 bases between them.

The chain employs TRBV28 and TRBJ1-4; no clear D. The germline V gene encodes CDR1 MDHEN and CDR2 SYDVKM. The CDR3 contains 11 residues. V was clipped by 6 bases and J by 8 bases, with 7 bases between them. The DNA of the CDR3 is TGTGCCAGCAGGAGTGCCGAAAAACTGTTTTTT. It is translated as CASRSAEKLFF.

This chain links TRBV11-2 with TRBJ2-5, with 8 bases aligning to TRBD1. The CDR3 consists of 15 residues. CDR1 and CDR2 from the germline V gene are SGHAT and FQNNGV. The trim removed 5 bases at V and 2 bases at J, leaving 7 bases unmatched. CDR3 protein: CASSPPDRAQETQYF. CDR3 sequence (DNA): TGTGCCAGCAGCCCACCGGACAGGGCGCAAGAGACCCAGTACTTC. Complete variable domain (other parts from reference TRBV11-2 and TRBJ2-5): EAGVAQSPRYKIIEKRQSVAFWCNPISGHATLYWYQQILGQGPKLLIQFQNNGVVDDSQLPKDRFSAERLKGVDSTLKIQPAKLEDSAVYLCASSPPDRAQETQYFGPGTRLLVL.

V usage is TRBV27 and J usage is TRBJ2-5; D is unclear. The V end was cut by 3 bases, the J end by 0 bases, with 8 bases between. The CDR3 consists of 14 residues. Germline assignment: CDR1 MNHEY and CDR2 SMNVEV (reference sequence). The CDR3 nucleotides read TGTGCCAGCAGTTTCAGACACCACCAAGAGACCCAGTACTTC. Amino acid sequence: CASSFRHHQETQYF.

The chain combines TRBV27 with TRBJ2-7, with 7 bases aligning to TRBD1. Unmatched junction bases numbered 10, after V lost 5 bases and J lost 3 bases. Germline V gene sequence: CDR1 MNHEY, CDR2 SMNVEV (reference sequence). The CDR3 has 15 amino acids. CDR3 protein: CASSGGQSPFYEQYF. As DNA, the CDR3 is TGTGCCAGCAGTGGGGGACAGTCCCCCTTCTACGAGCAGTACTTC.